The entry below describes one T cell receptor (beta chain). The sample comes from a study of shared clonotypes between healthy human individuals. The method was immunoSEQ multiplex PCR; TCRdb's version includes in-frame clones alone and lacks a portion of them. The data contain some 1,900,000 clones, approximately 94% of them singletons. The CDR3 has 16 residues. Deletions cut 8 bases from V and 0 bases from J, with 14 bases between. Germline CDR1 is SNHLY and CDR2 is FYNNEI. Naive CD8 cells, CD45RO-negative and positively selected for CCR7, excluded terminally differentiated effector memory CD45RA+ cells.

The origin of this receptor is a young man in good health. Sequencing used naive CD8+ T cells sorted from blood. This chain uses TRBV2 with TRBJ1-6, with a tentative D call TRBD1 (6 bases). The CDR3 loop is CASGDIPSSYNSPLHF. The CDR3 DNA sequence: TGTGCCAGCGGGGACATTCCGAGCTCCTATAATTCACCCCTCCACTTT. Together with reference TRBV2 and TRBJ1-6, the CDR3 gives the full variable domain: EPEVTQTPSHQVTQMGQEVILRCVPISNHLYFYWYRQILGQKVEFLVSFYNNEISEKSEIFDDQFSVERPDGSNFTLKIRSTKLEDSAMYFCASGDIPSSYNSPLHFGNGTRLTVT.